Shown below are 25 T cell receptor beta chains from a single sample sequenced in a study of metastatic and nonmetastatic thyroid tumors. MiXCR was used by TCRdb to re-call the PCR reads. The sample lists around 38,000 clones, roughly 27% occurring once. Ahead of thyroid surgery, no patient had received treatment of any kind. The sample comprised blood. The receptors were sampled from a female donor with papillary thyroid cancer or a benign thyroid nodule (not recorded which). Some clones in this sample may be carry-over from other donors' samples.

This clone is labeled medium-sized. Distinct nucleotide sequences in the sample also encode this CDR3. The chain is built from TRBV27 and TRBJ2-5, with 7 bases identical to TRBD2. CDR3 length: 14 residues. Losses at the gene ends were 2 bases for V and 3 bases for J; bases not matched to a gene: 3. CDR1 and CDR2 (germline): MNHEY, SMNVEV (reference sequence). The CDR3 is CASSLRAGEETQYF. The CDR3 DNA is TGTGCCAGCAGTTTACGCGCGGGGGAAGAGACCCAGTACTTC.

As regards this clone: It may be a read error: a sequence one base away is much more abundant. J is TRBJ2-3 and V is TRBV3-1; the D gene is possibly TRBD2 (5 bases). CDR3 length equals 16 residues. The germline CDR1 and CDR2 sequences are LGHDT and YNNKEL (reference sequence). V was clipped by 0 bases and J by 4 bases, with 14 bases between them. DNA for the CDR3: TGTGCCAGCAGCCAAGAATTGAGGGTAGGCGCAGATACGCAGTATTTT. It codes for CASSQELRVGADTQYF.

This clone was seen many times. The chain employs TRBV25-1 and TRBJ2-7; the D gene could be TRBD1 or TRBD2 (5 bases each). This CDR3 spans 20 amino acids. Trimming pared 6 bases from V and 0 bases from J, leaving 30 bases between. The germline CDR1 and CDR2 sequences are MGHDK and SYGVNS. CDR3 protein: CASRKTAPKARRHSSYEQYF. The CDR3 DNA is TGTGCCAGCAGGAAGACAGCCCCGAAAGCTAGGAGGCATTCCTCCTACGAGCAGTACTTC.

This clone has more than one count but fewer than ten. A much larger clone differs by one base, so this may be a read error. The chain is built from TRBV5-6 and TRBJ2-5, with D possibly called TRBD1 or TRBD2 (5 bases each). The CDR3 extends over 13 amino acids. The germline CDR1 and CDR2 sequences are SGHDT and YYEEEE. The CDR3, as DNA: TGTGCCAGCAGCTTGGGGGACGAAGAGACCCGGTACTTC. Amino acids: CASSLGDEETRYF.

Details on this clone: No DNA is shown, since the ends of the CDR3 on it are uncertain; the CDR3 is the one TCRdb lists. The chain carries TRBV7-5 and TRBJ1-5. TRBV7-5 is a documented pseudogene. Termini included, the CDR3 measures 22 amino acids. The CDR3 sequence is CTSVPEVTACGFSKDRNQPQHF.

This clone was observed a few times. The chain carries TRBV6-1 and TRBJ2-7; 11 bases are a match to TRBD2. Germline-derived CDR1 and CDR2 are MNHNS and SASEGT. CDR3 length: 18 amino acids. J lost 0 bases, V lost 2 bases, and 9 bases had no gene match. Here the CDR3 DNA reads TGTGCCAGCAGTGAATCCACGACTAGCGGGATGATCTCCTACGAGCAGTACTTC. Protein product: CASSESTTSGMISYEQYF.

A few counts support this clone. The rearrangement links TRBV5-6 to TRBJ2-7; a possible D gene is TRBD2 (5 bases). The CDR3 is 12 amino acids. V shed 0 bases and J shed 6 bases, with 7 bases lying between them. The germline V gene encodes CDR1 SGHDT and CDR2 YYEEEE. CDR3 coding DNA: TGTGCCAGCAGCTTGGGGGCGGGCGAGCAGTACTTC. Translation gives CASSLGAGEQYF.

This chain uses TRBV11-2 with TRBJ1-5, with D perhaps matching TRBD1 (6 bases). Germline CDR1 SGHAT, CDR2 FQNNGV. Trimming took off 5 bases at V and 5 bases at J, with 13 bases between the two ends. The CDR3 is made up of 14 amino acids. The CDR3 DNA follows: TGTGCCAGCAGCCGGACAGTGACGGATCAGCCCCAGCATTTT. As protein: CASSRTVTDQPQHF.

In its sample, this clone was seen a few times. The chain's CDR3 is CASSFEGLQETQYF. CDR3 in DNA: TGTGCCAGCAGTTTTGAAGGACTACAAGAGACCCAGTACTTC. The J gene is TRBJ2-5, the V gene TRBV28, with D possibly matching TRBD2 (6 bases). Germline lookup yields CDR1 MDHEN and CDR2 SYDVKM. The CDR3 extends over 14 amino acids. V lost 3 bases, J lost 2 bases, and 10 bases lay in between.

CDR3 DNA: TGCGCCAGCAGCTCCGGGACAGGCTCTGGAAACACCATATATTTT. Its translation: CASSSGTGSGNTIYF. This chain joins TRBV5-1 and TRBJ1-3, with 8 bases lining up with TRBD1. CDR1 and CDR2 from the germline V gene are SGHRS and YFSETQ. Trimming took 3 bases from V and 0 from J; bases not matched to a gene: 2. There are 15 residues in the CDR3.

This clone has ten or more counts. The chain couples TRBV6-5 to TRBJ2-5; a weak D match, TRBD2 (5 bases). The V gene's germline CDR1 is MNHEY and CDR2 SVGAGI. The V end was cut by 2 bases, the J end by 4 bases, with 14 bases between. The CDR3 consists of 15 residues. CDR3 bases: TGTGCCAGCAGTTACACCCGGCAGAGCGGAGAGACCCAGTACTTC. Translated, it gives CASSYTRQSGETQYF.

This clone is termed medium-sized (0.01 to 0.1%). The chain carries TRBV4-3 and TRBJ2-3; 11 bases are a match to TRBD2. Germline V gene lookup returns CDR1 LGHNA and CDR2 YSLEER. The CDR3 is made up of 17 amino acids. J was trimmed by 5 bases and V by 0 bases; bases with no gene match: 7. This CDR3 is CASSQDLAGGHGDTQYF. The DNA of the CDR3 is TGCGCCAGCAGCCAAGACCTAGCGGGGGGCCATGGAGATACGCAGTATTTT.

This clone was counted ten times or more. This chain uses TRBV5-4 with TRBJ2-7; 9 nucleotides agree with TRBD1. After removal of 0 bases from V and 4 bases from J, the junction contained 2 bases not matched to a gene. The CDR3 has 14 residues. Per the germline V gene, CDR1 is SGHNT and CDR2 is YYREEE (reference sequence). CDR3 sequence: CASSLAQGAYEQYF. CDR3 nucleotides: TGTGCCAGCAGCTTGGCACAGGGGGCTTACGAGCAGTACTTC.

Points on this clone: The CDR3 carries no conserved terminal phenylalanine or tryptophan, so it likely arises from a read error. The chain employs TRBV20-1 and TRBJ1-6; D gene ambiguous. V gave up 3 bases and J gave up 2 bases, with 8 bases separating them. The V gene's germline CDR1 is DFQATT and CDR2 SNEGSKA (reference sequence). CDR3 length equals 14 residues. CDR3 in amino acids: CSARALTYNSPLHL. The CDR3 DNA reads TGCAGTGCTAGGGCCTTGACCTATAATTCACCCCTCCACTTG.

This rearrangement joins TRBV30 to TRBJ2-7; 11 positions agree with TRBD2. The germline gives CDR1 GTSNPN, CDR2 SVGIG (reference sequence). The CDR3 spans 15 residues. The trim removed 5 bases at V and 5 bases at J, leaving 11 bases unmatched. The CDR3 is CAWGLGTSGRDEQYF. CDR3 in DNA: TGTGCCTGGGGACTGGGGACTAGCGGAAGGGACGAGCAGTACTTC.

This clone was seen ten or more times. The final CDR3 position lacks the conserved phenylalanine or tryptophan, pointing to a likely read error. The gene calls are TRBV5-1 and TRBJ2-5; possible D gene TRBD1, 6 bases. The germline V and J ends were trimmed by 0 bases and 1 base, with 10 bases remaining between them. Germline CDR1 and CDR2: SGHRS and YFSETQ. CDR3 length: 15 amino acids. The CDR3 reads CASSLDGRGQETQYL. The DNA of the CDR3 is TGCGCCAGCAGCTTGGATGGCAGGGGCCAAGAGACCCAGTACCTC.

There are many counts of this clone. V is TRBV6-4 and J is TRBJ2-6; no definite D call. Trimming cost V 2 bases and J 0 bases, with 5 bases left between them. This CDR3 region has 15 residues. In germline, CDR1 is MRHNA, CDR2 SNTAGT. CDR3 sequence: CASSDSHSGANVLTF. As DNA, the CDR3 is TGTGCCAGCAGTGACAGTCACTCTGGGGCCAACGTCCTGACTTTC.

This clone is labeled medium-sized. Other nucleotide sequences in the sample specify the same CDR3. The J gene is TRBJ1-3, the V gene TRBV28; D remains ambiguous. Germline lookup yields CDR1 MDHEN and CDR2 SYDVKM. Trimming removed 5 bases at V and 9 bases at J, with 11 bases between. The CDR3 loop spans 12 amino acids. The CDR3 is CASSDVLATIYF. In nucleotides, the CDR3 is TGTGCCAGCAGTGACGTTTTGGCCACCATATATTTT.

This clone was seen only a few times. The gene calls are TRBV6-2 or TRBV6-3 and TRBJ2-3; TRBD2 agrees at 8 bases. Per germline, CDR1 MNHEY and CDR2 SVGEGT. The CDR3 runs to 16 residues. J gave up 0 bases and V 0 bases, and 2 bases lay outside the gene matches. The CDR3 DNA is TGTGCCAGCAGTTACTCACTAGCGGCTAGCACAGATACGCAGTATTTT. It yields the protein CASSYSLAASTDTQYF.

This clone was observed many times. The CDR3 here is CASSPGLINIQYF. CDR3 bases: TGTGCCAGCAGCCCGGGACTGATAAACATTCAGTACTTC. The chain combines TRBV6-2 or TRBV6-3 with TRBJ2-4; a possible D gene is TRBD2 (6 bases). This CDR3 region has 13 residues. Trimming pared 6 bases from V and 6 bases from J, leaving 12 bases between. The germline V gene encodes CDR1 MNHEY and CDR2 SVGEGT.

Concerning this clone itself: Given a much more abundant clone one base away, this may be a read error. The chain employs TRBV29-1 and TRBJ2-5; TRBD1 agrees at 11 bases. The CDR3 length is 15 residues. J gave up 8 bases and V 4 bases, and 12 bases lay outside the gene matches. Germline V gene sequence: CDR1 SQVTM, CDR2 ANQGSEA. CDR3 protein: CSVGGQGADTDTQYF. In DNA form, the CDR3 reads TGCAGCGTTGGCGGACAGGGGGCCGACACGGATACCCAGTACTTC.

This chain uses TRBV6-1 with TRBJ1-6, with D hard to call. This CDR3 spans 13 amino acids. The germline V and J ends were trimmed by 5 bases and 11 bases, with 13 bases remaining between them. Germline V gives CDR1 MNHNS, CDR2 SASEGT. CDR3 loop: CASSRSGRAPLHF. CDR3 DNA sequence: TGTGCCAGCAGTCGATCAGGAAGAGCACCCCTCCACTTT.

In this sample, this clone turned up a few times. The J gene is TRBJ2-1, the V gene TRBV28; tentatively, D is TRBD1 (5 bases). The CDR3 has 13 residues. Germline V lookup: CDR1 MDHEN, CDR2 SYDVKM. V shed 3 bases and J shed 7 bases, with 10 bases lying between them. In DNA, the CDR3 is TGTGCCAGCAGTTTTTCAGGGCGGAATGAGCAGTTCTTC. It is translated as CASSFSGRNEQFF. The whole variable domain, remainder taken from reference TRBV28 and TRBJ2-1, is DVKVTQSSRYLVKRTGEKVFLECVQDMDHENMFWYRQDPGLGLRLIYFSYDVKMKEKGDIPEGYSVSREKKERFSLILESASTNQTSMYLCASSFSGRNEQFFGPGTRLTVL.

J is TRBJ2-6 and V is TRBV5-4, with a weak D call TRBD1 (5 bases). CDR3 length equals 18 residues. Germline V gives CDR1 SGHNT, CDR2 YYREEE (reference sequence). Trimming took 4 bases from V and 2 from J, leaving 19 bases between them. The CDR3 loop reads CASSVTASPPTGANVLTF. In DNA form, the CDR3 reads TGTGCCAGCAGCGTGACAGCCTCCCCGCCAACTGGGGCCAACGTCCTGACTTTC. Supplemented by reference TRBV5-4 and TRBJ2-6, the full variable domain reads ETGVTQSPTHLIKTRGQQVTLRCSSQSGHNTVSWYQQALGQGPQFIFQYYREEENGRGNFPPRFSGLQFPNYSSELNVNALELDDSALYLCASSVTASPPTGANVLTFGAGSRLTVL.

The chain carries TRBV5-1 and TRBJ2-7; the D gene could be TRBD1 or TRBD2 (5 bases each). The germline gives CDR1 SGHRS, CDR2 YFSETQ. The CDR3 is 15 residues long. V was shortened by 0 bases and J by 2 bases, with 12 bases between the two germline ends. The CDR3: CASSLGWDGPYEQYF. CDR3 in DNA: TGCGCCAGCAGCTTGGGCTGGGACGGTCCCTACGAGCAGTACTTC.